The 14 T cell receptor beta chains given below trace back to one sample, sequenced in a study of CXCR3-negative and CXCR3-positive naive CD8 T cells. The method, 5' RACE with UMI labels, was used to prepare the TRB cDNA libraries. TCRdb reprocessed the 5' RACE reads and reports one entry per CDR3 protein, with no DNA. This table lists tens of thousands of distinct CDR3 sequences. The sample was naive CXCR3- CD8+ T cells from blood. Subset noted: CD45RO-CCR7+CD27+CD95- naive CD8+ T cells lacking CXCR3 (TNR3-). Every receptor here comes from a human donor in good health. Some clones in this sample may be carry-over from other donors' samples.

The V call is TRBV4-3, the J call TRBJ2-1; there is no DNA to check the TCRdb D call of TRBD2. CDR3 length: 16 amino acids. Germline V gene sequence: CDR1 LGHNA, CDR2 YSLEER. The CDR3 reads CASSPSMSGGAAEQFF.

The chain has TRBV29-1 and TRBJ2-5. Germline V gene data show CDR1 as SQVTM and CDR2 as ANQGSEA. There are 12 residues in the CDR3. The CDR3 protein is CSVGDLYETQYF.

The chain carries TRBV29-1 and TRBJ1-1. This CDR3 comprises 14 residues. Germline V CDR1 and CDR2: SQVTM, ANQGSEA. CDR3 protein: CSVEERGAGSEAFF. The full variable domain, completed using reference TRBV29-1 and TRBJ1-1, is SAVISQKPSRDICQRGTSLTIQCQVDSQVTMMFWYRQQPGQSLTLIATANQGSEATYESGFVIDKFPISRPNLTFSTLTVSNMSPEDSSIYLCSVEERGAGSEAFFGQGTRLTVV.

The V and J genes are TRBV6-2 or TRBV6-3 and TRBJ2-7. The length of the CDR3 is 12 residues. The germline V gene has CDR1 MNHEY and CDR2 SVGEGT. CDR3 residues: CASSFNTYEQYF.

This chain connects TRBV11-3 to TRBJ2-2; TCRdb's assignment of TRBD1 cannot be checked, as there is no DNA. The germline gives CDR1 SGHNT, CDR2 YENEEA. This CDR3 is 15 amino acids long. This CDR3 is CASGIQGWDTGELFF.

The V call is TRBV25-1, the J call TRBJ2-3; as DNA is missing, the TRBD1 call by TCRdb cannot be tested. Germline loops: CDR1 MGHDK, CDR2 SYGVNS. This CDR3 is built from 13 residues. CDR3 region: CASRYGGADTQYF.

The chain couples TRBV7-2 to TRBJ2-1. CDR1 is SGHTA, CDR2 FQGNSA, per germline. The CDR3 is made up of 13 amino acids. CDR3 region: CASSFLSYNEQFF.

This sequence joins TRBV6-1 and TRBJ2-7. The CDR3 extends over 11 amino acids. CDR1 MNHNS and CDR2 SASEGT come from the germline V gene. CDR3: CASGNLVEQYF.

V usage is TRBV27 and J usage is TRBJ2-7; checking the TCRdb D call of TRBD2 is not possible without DNA. The CDR3 extends over 13 amino acids. Germline V gives CDR1 MNHEY, CDR2 SMNVEV (reference sequence). The CDR3 reads CASALAATYEQYF.

The chain links TRBV29-1 to TRBJ2-1; checking the TCRdb D call of TRBD2 is not possible without DNA. The CDR3 consists of 13 residues. The germline CDR1 and CDR2 sequences are SQVTM and ANQGSEA. The CDR3 here is CSVLPGTYNEQFF.

This sequence joins TRBV9 and TRBJ2-2; TCRdb selects TRBD2, and the lack of DNA leaves this call unchecked. This CDR3 comprises 16 residues. Germline V gives CDR1 SGDLS, CDR2 YYNGEE. This CDR3 reads CASSLNPGLDSGELFF.

The chain links TRBV29-1 to TRBJ1-1. From germline, CDR1 is SQVTM and CDR2 ANQGSEA. The CDR3 length is 11 residues. CDR3 residues: CSVMSDTEAFF.

This rearrangement joins TRBV28 to TRBJ2-3; lacking DNA, the TRBD1 call made by TCRdb goes unchecked. The CDR3 totals 14 residues. Germline V gene data show CDR1 as MDHEN and CDR2 as SYDVKM. The CDR3 sequence is CASSLVGGIYTQYF.

The chain combines TRBV20-1 with TRBJ2-6; the TCRdb D gene call, TRBD1, has no DNA to confirm it. Germline-derived CDR1 and CDR2 are DFQATT and SNEGSKA (reference sequence). The CDR3 is made up of 18 amino acids. This CDR3 reads CSARESWTGRSGANVLTF.